These T cell receptor beta chains were read from a single sample in a study of cytomegalovirus exposure and HLA in healthy donors. Clones were sequenced by immunoSEQ multiplex PCR, and TCRdb holds only the in-frame ones, with some missing. The data contain about 190,000 clones, 70% to 75% of them singletons. Material: PBMCs. Receptor source: a woman in her 30s in good health and CMV-seropositive. The CDR3 runs from the conserved cysteine through the conserved F or W.

>15|TRBV29-1
CSVALQGALLDTQYF
>14|TRBV6-5
CASSKQGGWHGYTF
>15|TRBV15
CATSKTSGSPDTQYF
>15|TRBV6-5
CASSYFSTGNTEAFF
>16|TRBV7-9
CASSAFSAGGTDTQYF
>16|TRBV7-2
CASSSGTSGLYNEQFF
>15|TRBV19
CASSTYRDSNQPQHF
>15|TRBV5-8
CASSFGRARSYEQYF
>15|TRBV4-1
CASSTLTGVSYEQYF
>14|TRBV27
CASTTGANTGELFF
>14|TRBV27
CASSQTSGSYEQYF
>14|TRBV2
CASSEAFSNQPQHF
>14|TRBV28
CASLERGRPHGYTF
>12|TRBV10-2
CASNGQTYEQYF
>16|TRBV6-1
CASSDAPGHGNEKLFF
>15|TRBV5-1
CASRSGGGGTGELFF